These 19 T cell receptor beta chains were all obtained from the same sample, sequenced in a study of regulatory T cells in long-lasting Graves disease. Time point meaning: persistent/refractory GD, antithyroid drugs over 5 years with positive TRAb. With RNA extracted from PBMCs as input, the TCR library was made. Building of the TCR beta libraries involved iRepertoire HTBI primers and Arm-PCR of CDR3 regions. TCRdb re-derived calls from the multiplex PCR reads in MiXCR, one entry per CDR3 protein. Altogether 400,000 or so distinct CDR3 sequences are present, 23% being singletons, with the ten largest covering over 25%. Sequenced material: peripheral blood mononuclear cells (PBMCs), taken when the disease was refractory, from a patient treated with antithyroid drugs. The receptors derive from a female donor with Graves disease.

The gene calls are TRBV10-3 and TRBJ2-7; 11 positions match TRBD2. CDR3 length equals 16 residues. J was trimmed by 0 bases and V by 2 bases; bases with no gene match: 3. Germline CDR1 is ENHRY and CDR2 is SYGVKD. In DNA, the CDR3 is TGTGCCATCAGTGAGCGACTAGCGGGAAGCTCCTACGAGCAGTACTTC. Translating it yields CAISERLAGSSYEQYF.

J is TRBJ2-4 and V is TRBV11-2; a weak D match, TRBD1 (6 bases). The CDR3 length is 14 residues. Germline values: CDR1 SGHAT, CDR2 FQNNGV. The V gene lost 0 bases and the J gene lost 9 bases, with 12 bases spanning the gap. The CDR3 sequence: CASSLDPGDSIQYF. CDR3 bases: TGTGCCAGCAGCTTAGACCCAGGGGATAGCATTCAGTACTTC.

The V and J genes are TRBV6-2 or TRBV6-3 and TRBJ1-1; D not resolved. Germline CDR1 reads MNHEY; CDR2 reads SVGEGT. V was pared by 2 bases and J by 3 bases, with 22 bases between. The CDR3 spans 18 residues. This chain's CDR3 is CASSYMAGSKVTDTEAFF. CDR3 coding DNA: TGTGCCAGCAGTTACATGGCAGGAAGCAAAGTTACCGACACTGAAGCTTTCTTT.

This clonotype has a handful of counts. Here the CDR3 reads CAGQGGLNEKLFF. In DNA, the CDR3 is TGTGCCGGTCAGGGCGGACTTAATGAAAAACTGTTTTTT. The chain uses TRBV30 and TRBJ1-4; tentatively, D is TRBD1 (5 bases). The V gene lost 8 bases and the J gene lost 4 bases, with 14 bases spanning the gap. The length of the CDR3 is 13 residues. The V gene's germline CDR1 is GTSNPN and CDR2 SVGIG (reference sequence).

The sample holds a few counts of this clonotype. The chain combines TRBV6-1 with TRBJ2-7; 7 nucleotides match TRBD1. Unmatched junction bases numbered 11, after V lost 7 bases and J lost 5 bases. The CDR3 has 14 amino acids. Germline assignment: CDR1 MNHNS and CDR2 SASEGT. CDR3 in amino acids: CASTIRQGSDEQYF. In DNA form, the CDR3 reads TGTGCCAGCACTATAAGACAGGGAAGCGACGAGCAGTACTTC.

With respect to this clonotype: Just one base apart from a much larger clone, this may be a read error. The chain links TRBV6-1 to TRBJ2-7, with D perhaps matching TRBD2 (5 bases). CDR3 length equals 16 residues. Germline V gene lookup returns CDR1 MNHNS and CDR2 SASEGT. CDR3 sequence (DNA): TGTGCCAGCACCTACTCCCGGGGTTACAGCTCCTACGGGCAGTACTTC. Encoded protein: CASTYSRGYSSYGQYF.

This clonotype was detected ten times or more. V is TRBV2 and J is TRBJ2-7; D not certain. V was trimmed by 8 bases and J by 1 base, leaving 9 bases between them. Germline CDR1 SNHLY, CDR2 FYNNEI. The CDR3 has 12 residues. CDR3 in DNA: TGTGCCAGCGTGGGAACTTCCTACGAGCAGTACTTC. Protein sequence: CASVGTSYEQYF.

This chain joins TRBV20-1 and TRBJ1-2; TRBD1 agrees at 9 bases. The CDR3 length is 15 residues. Germline V CDR1 and CDR2: DFQATT, SNEGSKA (reference sequence). The ends lost 1 base at V and 4 bases at J; junction bases unmatched: 7. The CDR3, as DNA: TGCAGTGCTAGAGTGTCCGGGACAGGGCCCTATGGCTACACCTTC. It is translated as CSARVSGTGPYGYTF.

The table lists this clonotype with a few counts. The rearrangement links TRBV19 to TRBJ1-5; 7 nucleotides agree with TRBD1. Losses at the gene ends were 5 bases for V and 0 bases for J; bases not matched to a gene: 7. In germline, CDR1 is LNHDA, CDR2 SQIVND (reference sequence). The CDR3 loop spans 16 amino acids. CDR3 amino acids: CASSSFGTDSNQPQHF. For the CDR3, the DNA is TGTGCCAGTAGTTCTTTCGGGACAGATAGCAATCAGCCCCAGCATTTT.

This clonotype was picked up a small number of times. The chain carries TRBV28 and TRBJ1-2; D is ambiguous. The germline V gene has CDR1 MDHEN and CDR2 SYDVKM. The CDR3 sequence is 14 residues long. With 5 bases removed from V and 7 bases from J, the gap between germline ends came to 17 bases. This chain's CDR3 is CASSNRRALGGYTF. The CDR3, as DNA: TGTGCCAGCAGTAACAGACGGGCCCTCGGTGGCTACACCTTC.

The chain combines TRBV5-1 with TRBJ2-2, with D unresolved. The CDR3 has 15 amino acids. Trimming pared 2 bases from V and 3 bases from J, leaving 11 bases between. The germline V gene encodes CDR1 SGHRS and CDR2 YFSETQ. The CDR3 loop is CASSLMGFDTGELFF. Here the CDR3 DNA reads TGCGCCAGCAGCTTAATGGGGTTCGACACCGGGGAGCTGTTTTTT.

This clonotype was seen ten or more times. The chain is built from TRBV3-1 and TRBJ2-5; unclear D gene. CDR3 length equals 14 residues. Trimming shortened V by 1 base and J by 5 bases, and 11 bases separated the two germline ends. Germline V gene lookup returns CDR1 LGHDT and CDR2 YNNKEL (reference sequence). The CDR3 loop reads CASSQGRGRETQYF. The CDR3, as DNA: TGTGCCAGCAGCCAAGGTCGTGGGCGGGAGACCCAGTACTTC.

Note on this clonotype: A much larger clone sits a single nucleotide away, making a read error possible. The V and J genes are TRBV2 and TRBJ1-5; D possibly corresponds to TRBD1 (5 bases). V lost 6 bases, J lost 6 bases, and 27 bases lay in between. This CDR3 is built from 18 residues. Per the germline V gene, CDR1 is SNHLY and CDR2 is FYNNEI. CDR3 DNA: TGTGCCAGCAGCGGTCCAGGGAATAATCTCGGTGTTGGTCAGCCCCAGCATTTT. Translation: CASSGPGNNLGVGQPQHF.

The rearrangement links TRBV6-1 to TRBJ2-7; unclear D gene. The CDR3 has 12 amino acids. V was clipped by 2 bases and J by 4 bases, with 6 bases between them. The germline V gene encodes CDR1 MNHNS and CDR2 SASEGT. The CDR3, as DNA: TGTGCCAGCAGTGAACGAGTTTACGAGCAGTACTTC. It codes for CASSERVYEQYF.

This clonotype was seen just once. This may be a read error: a much more frequent sequence differs by one nucleotide. The V call is TRBV20-1, the J call TRBJ2-7; D gene ambiguous. The closer fit of TRBJ2-5 to the DNA end suggests the J call may be wrong. Germline V gene lookup returns CDR1 DFQATT and CDR2 SNEGSKA (reference sequence). The CDR3 totals 11 residues. The CDR3 nucleotides read TGCAGTGCTAGAGGCGATCGGACCCAGTACTTC. The encoded protein is CSARGDRTQYF.

The chain employs TRBV7-2 and TRBJ2-7; D remains ambiguous. The CDR3 extends over 14 amino acids. V lost 1 base to trimming and J lost 2 bases, with 9 bases between them. Germline V gene sequence: CDR1 SGHTA, CDR2 FQGNSA. The CDR3 DNA is TGTGCCAGCAGCTTAGTCTCCGGAACCTACGAGCAGTACTTC. Protein sequence: CASSLVSGTYEQYF. Drawing the rest from reference TRBV7-2 and TRBJ2-7, the complete variable domain is GAGVSQSPSNKVTEKGKDVELRCDPISGHTALYWYRQSLGQGLEFLIYFQGNSAPDKSGLPSDRFSAERTGGSVSTLTIQRTQQEDSAVYLCASSLVSGTYEQYFGPGTRLTVT.

This clonotype was detected only a few times. The V and J genes are TRBV18 and TRBJ1-2; D possibly corresponds to TRBD1 (6 bases). The V and J ends lost 3 bases and 3 bases respectively, with 11 bases between them. Looked up from germline, CDR1 is KGHSH and CDR2 is LQKENI. The CDR3 is 14 amino acids. The CDR3: CASSPTGNDYGYTF. CDR3 coding DNA: TGTGCCAGCTCACCCACAGGGAACGACTATGGCTACACCTTC.

This clonotype was counted between two and nine times. This chain links TRBV5-4 with TRBJ2-7; TRBD2 agrees at 12 bases. V trimming: 2 bases; J trimming: 5 bases; junction bases outside the gene matches: 8. This CDR3 spans 16 amino acids. CDR1 and CDR2 (germline): SGHNT, YYREEE (reference sequence). CDR3 sequence reads: CASSFFRLAGDDEQYF. As DNA, the CDR3 is TGTGCCAGCAGCTTTTTTCGACTAGCGGGAGATGACGAGCAGTACTTC.

Many counts were recorded for this clonotype. This rearrangement joins TRBV20-1 to TRBJ2-5; the match to TRBD2 covers 7 bases. The CDR3 loop spans 13 amino acids. The V gene end was trimmed by 3 bases and the J gene end by 2 bases; junction bases not matched to a gene: 3. CDR1 is DFQATT, CDR2 SNEGSKA, per germline (reference sequence). CDR3 sequence reads: CSARREWQETQYF. The DNA for the CDR3 is TGCAGTGCTAGGCGGGAGTGGCAAGAGACCCAGTACTTC.